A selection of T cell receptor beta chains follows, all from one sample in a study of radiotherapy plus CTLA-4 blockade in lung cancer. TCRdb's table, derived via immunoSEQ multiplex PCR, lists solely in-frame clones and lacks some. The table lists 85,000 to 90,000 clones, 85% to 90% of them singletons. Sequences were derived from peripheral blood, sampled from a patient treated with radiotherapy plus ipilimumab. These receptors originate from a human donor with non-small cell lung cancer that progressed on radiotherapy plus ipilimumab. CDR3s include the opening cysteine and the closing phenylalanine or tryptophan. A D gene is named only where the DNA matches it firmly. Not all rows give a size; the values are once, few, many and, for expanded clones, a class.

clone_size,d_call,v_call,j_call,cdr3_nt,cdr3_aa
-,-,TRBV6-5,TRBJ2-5,TGTGCCAGCAGTTATGGGGGGCAAGAGACCCAGTACTTC,CASSYGGQETQYF
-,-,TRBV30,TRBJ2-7,TGTGCCTCCTCACCGACAGGCCTTTCCTACGAGCAGTACTTC,CASSPTGLSYEQYF
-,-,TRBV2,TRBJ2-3,TGTGCCAGCAGTGAGGGGACACAAGTCACAGATACGCAGTATTTT,CASSEGTQVTDTQYF
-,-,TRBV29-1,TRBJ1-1,TGCAGCGTTGGTGGGGTGAACACTGAAGCTTTCTTT,CSVGGVNTEAFF
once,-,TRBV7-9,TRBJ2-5,TGTGCCAGCAGCTTAGGGTCGACGGCTACCGCTAGGACCCAGTACTTC,CASSLGSTATARTQYF
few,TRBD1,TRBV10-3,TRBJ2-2,TGTGCCATCAGTGAGTCGAGACAGGGCGGCACCGGGGAGCTGTTTTTT,CAISESRQGGTGELFF
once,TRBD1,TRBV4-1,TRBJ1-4,TGCGCCAGCAGCCAAGAGGGCCAAGACAGGGTGAGGGGGAAACTGTTTTTT,CASSQEGQDRVRGKLFF
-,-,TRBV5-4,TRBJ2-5,TGTGCCAGCAGCGCGCTGCGGGAAGAGACCCAGTACTTC,CASSALREETQYF
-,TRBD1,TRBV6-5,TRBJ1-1,TGTGCCAGCAGGGACAGGGACTCTGAGAACACTGAAGCTTTCTTT,CASRDRDSENTEAFF
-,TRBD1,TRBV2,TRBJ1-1,TGTGCCAGCAGTCTCGGACAGGGGGAAGCTTTCTTT,CASSLGQGEAFF
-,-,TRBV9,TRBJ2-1,TGTGCCAGCAGCGCCTGGGGGGGCCCCAATGAGCAGTTCTTC,CASSAWGGPNEQFF
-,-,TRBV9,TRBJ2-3,TGTGCCAGCAGCACTACACAGGGCGCAGATACGCAGTATTTT,CASSTTQGADTQYF
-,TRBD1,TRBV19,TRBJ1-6,TGTGCCAGTAGTGGTGGGACAGGCAATTCACCCCTCCACTTT,CASSGGTGNSPLHF
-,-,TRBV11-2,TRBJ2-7,TGTGCCAGCAGCAAGTCGCTCTACGAGCAGTACTTC,CASSKSLYEQYF
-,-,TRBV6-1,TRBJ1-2,TGTGCCAGCAGGCCCCGGGCCTCGGGCTATGGCTACACCTTC,CASRPRASGYGYTF
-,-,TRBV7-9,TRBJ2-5,TGTGCCAGCAGCCCCGGGGTGCAAGAGACCCAGTACTTC,CASSPGVQETQYF
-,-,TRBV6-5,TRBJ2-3,TGTGCCATCCGGGACTTCTTATACACAGATACGCAGTATTTT,CAIRDFLYTDTQYF
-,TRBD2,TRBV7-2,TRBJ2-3,TGTGCCAGCAGCTTGGGGACTACCTACACAGATACGCAGTATTTT,CASSLGTTYTDTQYF
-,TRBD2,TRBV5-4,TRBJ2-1,TGTGCCAGCAGCTTGGTAGCGGGGGGGCCGGGTGAGCAGTTCTTC,CASSLVAGGPGEQFF
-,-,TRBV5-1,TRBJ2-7,TGCGCCAGCAGCTTGGGAAAGGGGCCTTACGAGCAGTACTTC,CASSLGKGPYEQYF
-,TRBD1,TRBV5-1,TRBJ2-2,TGCGCCAGCAGCCCCACAGGGGGCCTCACCGGGGAGCTGTTTTTT,CASSPTGGLTGELFF
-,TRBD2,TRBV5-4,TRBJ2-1,TGTGCCAGCAGCTTGGGACTAGCGGACTACAATGAGCAGTTCTTC,CASSLGLADYNEQFF
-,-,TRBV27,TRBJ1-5,TGTGCCGCGGGGACTGAATGCGAAGGGAAACAGCCCCAGCATTTT,CAAGTECEGKQPQHF
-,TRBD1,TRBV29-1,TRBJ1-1,TGCAGCGCCTTGGGACAGGGCGCGGGGACTGAAGCTTTCTTT,CSALGQGAGTEAFF
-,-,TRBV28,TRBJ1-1,TGTGCCAGCTGTTACCCGAGAAAGTGGACTGAAGCTTTCTTT,CASCYPRKWTEAFF
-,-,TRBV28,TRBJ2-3,TGTGCCAGCAGTCCCCCAAGGGGGGCTAGCACAGATACGCAGTATTTT,CASSPPRGASTDTQYF
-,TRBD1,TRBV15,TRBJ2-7,TGTGCCACCAGCCTCTACAGGGGTTACGAGCAGTACTTC,CATSLYRGYEQYF
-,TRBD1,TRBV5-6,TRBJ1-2,TGTGCCAGCAGCTGGGCCAGGGGGAGCTATGGCTACACCTTC,CASSWARGSYGYTF
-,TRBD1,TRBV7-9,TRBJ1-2,TGTGCCAGCAGCCGGACAGGGGGCAGAAATAACTATGGCTACACCTTC,CASSRTGGRNNYGYTF
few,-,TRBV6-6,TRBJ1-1,TGTGCCAGCAGCCCTACAGGAGCTGTGGGAGCTTTCTTT,CASSPTGAVGAFF
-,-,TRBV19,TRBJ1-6,TGTGCCAGTAGTGGGACAAGGAATTCACCCCTCCACTTT,CASSGTRNSPLHF
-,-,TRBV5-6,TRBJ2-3,TGTGCCAGCAGCTTTCAGGATACGCAGTATTTT,CASSFQDTQYF
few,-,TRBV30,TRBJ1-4,TGTGCCTGGAGTGTACTCGGGACAACTAATGAAAAACTGTTTTTT,CAWSVLGTTNEKLFF
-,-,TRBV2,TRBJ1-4,TGTGCCAGCAGTGTTGCCAGGTCTGGTGAAAAACTGTTTTTT,CASSVARSGEKLFF
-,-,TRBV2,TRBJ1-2,TGTGCCAGCAGTGTGGGTCAGAACCTTAATGGCTACACCTTC,CASSVGQNLNGYTF
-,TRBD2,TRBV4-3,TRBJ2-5,TGCGCCAGCAGCCAAGATATTGGGACTAGCGGGGGGGCGGAGACCCAGTACTTC,CASSQDIGTSGGAETQYF
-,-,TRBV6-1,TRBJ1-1,TGTGCCAGCACTCAGGGACCGAACACTGAAGCTTTCTTT,CASTQGPNTEAFF
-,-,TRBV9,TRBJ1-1,TGTGCCACCTCATCCTTGGGAGATGAAGCTTTCTTT,CATSSLGDEAFF
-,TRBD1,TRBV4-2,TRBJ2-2,TGTGCCAGCAGCCAAGGGGACAGGGACGGCGGGGAGCTGTTTTTT,CASSQGDRDGGELFF
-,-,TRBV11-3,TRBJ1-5,TGTGCCAGCAGCTTAACTAGCAATCAGCCCCAGCATTTT,CASSLTSNQPQHF
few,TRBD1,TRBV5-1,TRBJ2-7,TGCGCCAGCAGCCCGGGACAGGGAGGGAACGAGCAGTACTTC,CASSPGQGGNEQYF
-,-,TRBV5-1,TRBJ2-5,TGCGCCAGCAGCGGCGAGGGCAACCAAGAGACCCAGTACTTC,CASSGEGNQETQYF
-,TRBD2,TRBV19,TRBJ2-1,TGTGCCAGTAGTTCGGGACTAGCGGGAGAAAATGAGCAGTTCTTC,CASSSGLAGENEQFF
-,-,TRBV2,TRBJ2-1,TGTGCCAGCAGTGAAGACTGGGGGCGTCTTTTGTTCTTC,CASSEDWGRLLFF
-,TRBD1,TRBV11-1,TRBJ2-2,TGTGCCAGCAGTCCGGGACAGGGGAACACCGGGGAGCTGTTTTTT,CASSPGQGNTGELFF
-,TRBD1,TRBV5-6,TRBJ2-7,TGTGCCAGCAGCTTAGGGACAGGGCGAGCAATTTACGAGCAGTACTTC,CASSLGTGRAIYEQYF
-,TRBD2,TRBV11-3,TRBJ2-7,TGTGCCAGCAGCTTAGTAGCGGGAGGGCCCTACGAGCAGTACTTC,CASSLVAGGPYEQYF
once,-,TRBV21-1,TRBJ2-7,TGTGCCAGCAGCAGCCGGGCTGTCTCCTACGAGCAGTACTTC,CASSSRAVSYEQYF
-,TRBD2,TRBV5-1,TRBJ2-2,TGCGCCAGCAGAAGCGGGAGTACGAGCACCGGGGAGCTGTTTTTT,CASRSGSTSTGELFF
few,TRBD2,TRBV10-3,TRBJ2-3,TGTGCCATCCGGACTAGCGTGGGCACAGATACGCAGTATTTT,CAIRTSVGTDTQYF
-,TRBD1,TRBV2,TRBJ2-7,TGTGCCAGCCTTAAGGACCGGGACAGGGGATGGTACGAGCAGTACTTC,CASLKDRDRGWYEQYF
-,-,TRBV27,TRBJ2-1,TGTGCTAGCAGTCCCCTCTCCTACAATGAGCAGTTCTTC,CASSPLSYNEQFF
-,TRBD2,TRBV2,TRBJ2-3,TGTGCCAGCAGTGAAGTTTTTAGCGGGAGGATTTCAGATACGCAGTATTTT,CASSEVFSGRISDTQYF